What follows is one T cell receptor beta chain and its context. Its antigen is not identified. The data originate from a study of cytomegalovirus exposure and HLA in healthy donors. Study-level points and caveats: In a later analysis, HLA-associated beta chains showed higher expansion and lower generation probabilities than comparable chains.

The study ran its PCR with 60 Vbeta and 13 Jbeta primers. The assay was immunoSEQ multiplex PCR, and TCRdb's table has in-frame clones only and misses some. Of about 140,000 clones in the sample, roughly 80% were seen once. V shed 1 base and J shed 6 bases, with 9 bases lying between them. Germline V gene sequence: CDR1 SEHNR, CDR2 FQNEAQ (reference sequence). The CDR3 loop spans 13 amino acids. The sequence came from a man between 18 and 29 years old in good health and CMV-seropositive. The chain is built from TRBV7-9 and TRBJ1-1; no clear D gene. The sequenced sample consisted of PBMCs. CDR3 nucleotides: TGTGCCAGCAGCTTAGTGCAAGCTTCTGAAGCTTTCTTT. Encoded protein: CASSLVQASEAFF.